The sequence of this TCR beta chain was determined in a study of T cells in Graves' hyperthyroidism and ophthalmopathy. The study, taken as a whole, reports: Clonotypes that were expanded in thyroid above 0.001 mostly appeared in blood too.

Regions amplified from RNA transcripts were the TCR beta CDR3 regions. Initially, a first-round RT-PCR of the TCR CDR3 employed the HTBI primer set. TCRdb analysed the multiplex PCR reads with MiXCR anew, one entry per CDR3 protein. Among hundreds of thousands of distinct CDR3 sequences, nearly 20% were seen once, and the ten largest hold around 50%. At least ten counts were recorded for this clonotype. The target antigen is unknown. Clinical Activity Scores of at least 3, NOSPECS grades of at least 4 and durations under 3 months characterized ophthalmopathy patients. It was uncontrolled infection, other autoimmune disease, pregnancy or lactation that excluded patients. Trimming removed 8 bases at V and 6 bases at J, with 17 bases between. Germline-derived CDR1 and CDR2 are SNHLY and FYNNEI. The CDR3 loop spans 13 amino acids.

The sample was blood. The V and J genes are TRBV2 and TRBJ2-7, with D possibly matching TRBD2 (7 bases). This clonotype was sampled from a middle-aged man with Graves' ophthalmopathy. The CDR3 loop is CASLGGTRIEQYF. The CDR3 coding sequence is TGTGCCAGCTTGGGAGGGACACGGATCGAGCAGTACTTC.